This record looks at one TCR beta chain sequence and its context. The antigen is unknown. The data originate from a study of cytomegalovirus exposure and HLA in healthy donors. Overall study: Caucasian-associated ancestry cluster membership applied to just over 80% of around 400 genotyped donors.

Study observations and caveats: Whilst most TCR sequences proved rare, a subset of public TCRs occurred across many donors. A later analysis reported that several of the most significant clusters appeared to be linked to common viral pathogens, among them Epstein-Barr virus.

Primers for the PCR totalled 60 Vbeta and 13 Jbeta. The protocol was immunoSEQ multiplex PCR, while the TCRdb copy is restricted to in-frame clones and leaves out a portion. The sample has about 160,000 clones; about four fifths are singletons. Germline assignment: CDR1 SGHRS and CDR2 YFSETQ. The CDR3 consists of 14 residues. V lost 1 base, J lost 3 bases, and 0 bases stayed unmatched. The clonotype was recovered from a woman in her forties or fifties in good health and CMV-seronegative. The J gene is TRBJ2-1, the V gene TRBV5-1, with 8 bases matching TRBD2. Specimen: PBMCs. CDR3 sequence (DNA): TGCGCCAGCAGCTTGACTAGCGGCTACAATGAGCAGTTCTTC. Amino acid sequence: CASSLTSGYNEQFF.